Below, 2 T cell receptor beta chains from the same sample are listed, as sequenced in a study of response to subunit inactivated influenza vaccine. MiXCR, run by TCRdb on the RT-PCR reads, gives a single entry per CDR3 protein. The table has some 850,000 distinct CDR3 sequences, around 20% seen once. The specimen comprised PBMCs from blood, sampled about 5 days after vaccination. The receptors here all came from a man aged 50-59 years who received an inactivated influenza vaccine.

This clonotype was recorded a few times. The V and J genes are TRBV9 and TRBJ2-7; tentative D call: TRBD1 (5 bases). CDR1 is SGDLS and CDR2 is YYNGEE in the germline V gene. The CDR3 length is 13 residues. V lost 0 bases to trimming and J lost 6 bases, with 10 bases between them. In nucleotides, the CDR3 is TGTGCCAGCAGCGTAGCAGGGTGGGGCGAGCAGTACTTC. Its protein is CASSVAGWGEQYF.

Only a few counts were recorded for this clonotype. The V and J genes are TRBV6-1 and TRBJ1-1, with D hard to call. V was trimmed by 6 bases and J by 4 bases, leaving 21 bases between them. The germline gives CDR1 MNHNS, CDR2 SASEGT. CDR3 size: 16 residues. The DNA for the CDR3 is TGTGCCAGCAGACCCCAAGCAGGAGGAGGGCGCACTGAAGCTTTCTTT. It is translated as CASRPQAGGGRTEAFF.